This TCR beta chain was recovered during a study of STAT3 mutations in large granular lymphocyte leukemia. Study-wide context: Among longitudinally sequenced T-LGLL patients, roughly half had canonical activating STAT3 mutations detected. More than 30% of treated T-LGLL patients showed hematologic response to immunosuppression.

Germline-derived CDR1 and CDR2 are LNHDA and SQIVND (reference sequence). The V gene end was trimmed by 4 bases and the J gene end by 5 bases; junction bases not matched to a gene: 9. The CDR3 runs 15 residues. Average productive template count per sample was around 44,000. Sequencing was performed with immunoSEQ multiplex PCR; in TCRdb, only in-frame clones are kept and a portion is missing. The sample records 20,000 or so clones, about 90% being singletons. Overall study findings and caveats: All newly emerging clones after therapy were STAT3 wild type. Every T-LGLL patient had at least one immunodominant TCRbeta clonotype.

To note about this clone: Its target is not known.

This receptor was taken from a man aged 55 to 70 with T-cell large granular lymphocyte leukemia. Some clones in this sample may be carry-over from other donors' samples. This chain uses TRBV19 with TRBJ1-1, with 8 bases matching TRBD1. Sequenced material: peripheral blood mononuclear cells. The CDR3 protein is CASSTQDRAGTEAFF. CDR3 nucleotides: TGTGCCAGTAGTACCCAGGACAGGGCGGGAACTGAAGCTTTCTTT. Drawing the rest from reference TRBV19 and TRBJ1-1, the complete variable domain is DGGITQSPKYLFRKEGQNVTLSCEQNLNHDAMYWYRQDPGQGLRLIYYSQIVNDFQKGDIAEGYSVSREKKESFPLTVTSAQKNPTAFYLCASSTQDRAGTEAFFGQGTRLTVV.